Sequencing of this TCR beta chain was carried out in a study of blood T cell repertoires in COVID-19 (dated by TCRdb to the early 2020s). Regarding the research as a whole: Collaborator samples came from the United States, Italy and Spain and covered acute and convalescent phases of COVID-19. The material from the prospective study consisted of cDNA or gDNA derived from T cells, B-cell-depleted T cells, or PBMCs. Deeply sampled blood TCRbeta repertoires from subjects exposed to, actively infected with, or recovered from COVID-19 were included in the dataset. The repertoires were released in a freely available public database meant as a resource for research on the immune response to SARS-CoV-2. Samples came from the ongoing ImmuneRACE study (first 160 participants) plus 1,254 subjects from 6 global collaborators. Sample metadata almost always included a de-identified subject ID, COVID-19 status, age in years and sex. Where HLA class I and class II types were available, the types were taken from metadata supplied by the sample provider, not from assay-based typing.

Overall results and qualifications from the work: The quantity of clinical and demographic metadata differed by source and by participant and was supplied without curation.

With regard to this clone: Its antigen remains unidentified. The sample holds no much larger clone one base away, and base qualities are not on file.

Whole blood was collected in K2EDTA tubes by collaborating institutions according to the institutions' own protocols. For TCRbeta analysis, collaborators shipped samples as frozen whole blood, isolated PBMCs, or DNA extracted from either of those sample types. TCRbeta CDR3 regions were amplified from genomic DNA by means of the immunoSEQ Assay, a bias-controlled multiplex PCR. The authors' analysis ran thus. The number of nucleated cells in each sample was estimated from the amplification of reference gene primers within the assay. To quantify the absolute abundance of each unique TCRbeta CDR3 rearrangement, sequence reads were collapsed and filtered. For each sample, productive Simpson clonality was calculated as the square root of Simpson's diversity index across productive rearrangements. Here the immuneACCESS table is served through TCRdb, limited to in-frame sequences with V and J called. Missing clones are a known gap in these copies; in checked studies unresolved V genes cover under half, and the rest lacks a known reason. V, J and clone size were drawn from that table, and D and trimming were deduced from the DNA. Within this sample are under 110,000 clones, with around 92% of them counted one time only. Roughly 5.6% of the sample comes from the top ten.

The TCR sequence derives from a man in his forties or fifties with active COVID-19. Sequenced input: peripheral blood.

The encoded CDR3 is CASSVPKEGLMNTQYF. In nucleotides, the sequence is TGTGCCAGCTCGGTCCCAAAGGAGGGTTTAATGAATACGCAGTATTTT. The rearrangement combines TRBV9 with TRBJ2-3; a weak D assignment points to TRBD2 (6 bases agree). Sequences SGDLS (CDR1) and YYNGEE (CDR2) are obtained from the germline V gene. Including cysteine and phenylalanine, the CDR3 has 16 amino acids. The read is trimmed to its CDR3 DNA, 48 bases read in frame from base 1. Trimming at the junction amounts to 7 bases on V and 7 bases on J, and the germline ends lie 25 bases apart.